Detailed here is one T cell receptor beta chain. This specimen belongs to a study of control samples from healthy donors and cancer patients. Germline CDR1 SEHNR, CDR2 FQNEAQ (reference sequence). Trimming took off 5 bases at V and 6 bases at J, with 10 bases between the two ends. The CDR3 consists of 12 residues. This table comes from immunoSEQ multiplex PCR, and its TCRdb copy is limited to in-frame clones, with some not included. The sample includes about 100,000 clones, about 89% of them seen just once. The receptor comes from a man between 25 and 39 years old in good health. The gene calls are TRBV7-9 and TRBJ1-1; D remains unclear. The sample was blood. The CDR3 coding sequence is TGTGCCAGCAGCCTTCTAGACGCTGAAGCTTTCTTT. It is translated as CASSLLDAEAFF. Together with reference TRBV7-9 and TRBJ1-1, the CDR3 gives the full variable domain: DTGVSQNPRHKITKRGQNVTFRCDPISEHNRLYWYRQTLGQGPEFLTYFQNEAQLEKSRLLSDRFSAERPKGSFSTLEIQRTEQGDSAMYLCASSLLDAEAFFGQGTRLTVV.